These 19 T cell receptor beta chains originate from one sample sequenced in a study of blood T cell repertoires in COVID-19. Clones were read by immunoSEQ multiplex PCR, and TCRdb kept only the in-frame ones, dropping some. The sample yields about 150,000 clones, around 80% seen once. The sequenced sample was peripheral blood. The receptors shown here come from a woman in her fifties or sixties with acute or convalescent COVID-19.

Points on this clone: Other nucleotide sequences from this sample produce the same CDR3. The chain joins TRBV3-1 (or the pseudogene TRBV3-2) to TRBJ2-7, with 8 nucleotides matching TRBD2. Per germline, CDR1 LGHDT and CDR2 YNNKEL (reference sequence). CDR3 length equals 20 residues. V trimming: 0 bases; J trimming: 3 bases; junction bases outside the gene matches: 19. The CDR3 DNA follows: TGTGCCAGCAGCCAAGATCGGGAGTGGGCGGGGGGCGGGGGCAACTACGAGCAGTACTTC. Encoded protein: CASSQDREWAGGGGNYEQYF.

CDR3 nucleotide sequence: TGTGCCAGCAGCTTAGCGGGGAGCGTATCCTACGAGCAGTACTTC. This codes for CASSLAGSVSYEQYF. This chain uses TRBV11-2 with TRBJ2-7, with a tentative D call TRBD2 (5 bases). Trimming removed 1 base at V and 1 base at J, with 11 bases between. Germline V gene data show CDR1 as SGHAT and CDR2 as FQNNGV. This CDR3 is 15 amino acids long.

The chain couples TRBV24-1 to TRBJ1-5, with TRBD1 identical over 7 bases. V was clipped by 3 bases and J by 6 bases; unmatched bases: 4. Germline assignment: CDR1 KGHDR and CDR2 SFDVKD. The CDR3 runs to 14 residues. CDR3 protein: CATSDGTEIQPQHF. In DNA, the CDR3 is TGTGCCACCAGTGATGGGACAGAGATTCAGCCCCAGCATTTT.

The V gene is TRBV12-5, the J gene TRBJ2-7; TRBD1 is a possible D gene (6 bases). With 5 bases removed from V and 0 bases from J, the gap between germline ends came to 14 bases. This CDR3 contains 15 residues. Germline CDR1 is LGHNT and CDR2 is FRNRAP. The DNA for the CDR3 is TGTGCTAGTGGTCCTCCTGGGGGCCTCTCCTACGAGCAGTACTTC. Residues: CASGPPGGLSYEQYF.

The chain uses TRBV19 and TRBJ1-4; possibly TRBD1 for D (5 bases). Germline CDR1 is LNHDA and CDR2 is SQIVND (reference sequence). This CDR3 contains 15 residues. With 3 bases removed from V and 6 bases from J, the gap between germline ends came to 14 bases. The chain's CDR3 is CASSILGRDYEKLFF. CDR3 bases: TGTGCCAGTAGTATCCTGGGCAGGGATTATGAAAAACTGTTTTTT.

The chain joins TRBV4-2 to TRBJ2-7; TRBD1 might be the D (6 bases). The ends were cut back, 0 bases at V and 5 bases at J, with 11 bases in the middle. CDR1 LGHNA and CDR2 YNFKEQ come from the germline V gene. The CDR3 extends over 14 amino acids. CDR3 amino acids: CASSQEQGTNEQYF. The CDR3 region has the DNA TGTGCCAGCAGCCAAGAACAGGGCACCAACGAGCAGTACTTC.

The chain is built from TRBV28 and TRBJ1-4; D perhaps matches TRBD1 (6 bases). CDR1 is MDHEN, CDR2 SYDVKM, per germline. The germline V and J ends were trimmed by 4 bases and 0 bases, with 9 bases remaining between them. This CDR3 spans 15 amino acids. The CDR3 bases are TGTGCCAGCAGTTCGGCAGGGGCAACTAATGAAAAACTGTTTTTT. Amino acids: CASSSAGATNEKLFF.

This clone was picked up one time. The rearrangement joins TRBV3-1 (or the pseudogene TRBV3-2) to TRBJ2-1, with D perhaps TRBD2 (5 bases). The V and J ends lost 0 bases and 9 bases respectively, with 9 bases between them. The CDR3 loop spans 13 amino acids. Germline V gene lookup returns CDR1 LGHDT and CDR2 YNNKEL (reference sequence). CDR3 residues: CASSQDPEGEQFF. CDR3 nucleotide sequence: TGTGCCAGCAGCCAAGACCCCGAGGGTGAGCAGTTCTTC.

This clone was recorded only once. V and J are TRBV3-1 (or the pseudogene TRBV3-2) and TRBJ2-3, with 9 bases aligning to TRBD1. The CDR3 sequence is 16 residues long. Germline lookup yields CDR1 LGHDT and CDR2 YNNKEL (reference sequence). With 5 bases clipped from V and 0 bases from J, the junction kept 6 bases outside the gene matches. The DNA of the CDR3 is TGTGCCAGCAGCATACCTGGGACAGGGAGCACAGATACGCAGTATTTT. This gives the protein CASSIPGTGSTDTQYF.

The chain employs TRBV4-3 and TRBJ1-3; 8 bases line up with TRBD1. The CDR3 runs to 18 residues. Trimming removed 0 bases from V and 4 bases from J; junction bases left unmatched: 11. CDR1 and CDR2 from the germline V gene are LGHNA and YSLEER. CDR3 sequence reads: CASSQDRSGQVTGNTIYF. CDR3 DNA sequence: TGCGCCAGCAGCCAAGATCGTTCGGGACAGGTCACGGGAAACACCATATATTTT.

This sequence joins TRBV29-1 and TRBJ2-5, with TRBD1 matching over 9 bases. Germline lookup yields CDR1 SQVTM and CDR2 ANQGSEA. The CDR3 consists of 13 residues. Written as DNA, the CDR3 is TGCACCAGCTCCGACAGGGGGTTAGAGACCCAGTACTTC. Protein sequence: CTSSDRGLETQYF.

The chain joins TRBV24-1 to TRBJ2-2; no reliable D call. Germline V gene data show CDR1 as KGHDR and CDR2 as SFDVKD. V shed 5 bases and J shed 1 base, with 4 bases lying between them. The CDR3 length is 13 residues. The CDR3 sequence: CATSVQNTGELFF. CDR3 sequence (DNA): TGTGCCACCAGTGTTCAGAACACCGGGGAGCTGTTTTTT.

This chain joins TRBV4-2 and TRBJ1-2; TRBD1 aligns across 7 bases. Germline V gene sequence: CDR1 LGHNA, CDR2 YNFKEQ. After removal of 0 bases from V and 8 bases from J, the junction contained 9 bases not matched to a gene. The CDR3 is made up of 15 amino acids. The CDR3, as DNA: TGTGCCAGCAGCCAAGATCTAGCAGGGGGGCGAGGCTACACCTTC. Protein: CASSQDLAGGRGYTF.

A few counts support this clone. The J gene is TRBJ2-7, the V gene TRBV27, with TRBD2 identical over 16 bases. CDR3 size: 18 residues. The ends lost 1 base at V and 2 bases at J; junction bases unmatched: 5. Germline V CDR1 and CDR2: MNHEY, SMNVEV (reference sequence). For the CDR3, the DNA is TGTGCCAGCAGTTTATATGGGACTAGCGGGAGGGATACCTACGAGCAGTACTTC. Its protein is CASSLYGTSGRDTYEQYF.

The CDR3 DNA follows: TGTGCCAGCAGCAAATCCGGGATAAGGGAGACCCAGTACTTC. Translation gives CASSKSGIRETQYF. V gene TRBV5-4 combines with J gene TRBJ2-5; a weak D match, TRBD2 (5 bases). The CDR3 runs to 14 residues. With 4 bases removed from V and 5 bases from J, the gap between germline ends came to 15 bases. Germline V gives CDR1 SGHNT, CDR2 YYREEE (reference sequence).

V gene TRBV5-1 combines with J gene TRBJ1-4, with D unresolved. V was cut by 0 bases and J by 8 bases, with 14 bases left in between. The CDR3 totals 15 residues. The germline V gene has CDR1 SGHRS and CDR2 YFSETQ. CDR3 sequence: CASSLALRRGEKLFF. CDR3 nucleotides: TGCGCCAGCAGCTTGGCCCTTCGACGAGGCGAAAAACTGTTTTTT.

This clone appeared once. The chain uses TRBV5-1 and TRBJ1-1; TRBD1 matches 8 bases. Trimming took 4 bases from V and 7 from J; bases not matched to a gene: 6. The CDR3 spans 13 residues. Germline V gene lookup returns CDR1 SGHRS and CDR2 YFSETQ. The CDR3 nucleotides read TGCGCCAGCAGCGAGGGACAGGCGCTTGAAGCTTTCTTT. The encoded protein is CASSEGQALEAFF.

In DNA form, the CDR3 reads TGTGCCTGGACGCCAATCGGACAGGGGATTGAAAAACTGTTTTTT. Its protein product is CAWTPIGQGIEKLFF. The rearrangement links TRBV30 to TRBJ1-4, with TRBD1 identical over 9 bases. CDR1 and CDR2 from the germline V gene are GTSNPN and SVGIG (reference sequence). Trimming removed 4 bases from V and 7 bases from J; junction bases left unmatched: 10. The CDR3 is 15 residues long. Using reference TRBV30 and TRBJ1-4 for the parts outside the CDR3, the full variable domain is SQTIHQWPATLVQPVGSPLSLECTVEGTSNPNLYWYRQAAGRGLQLLFYSVGIGQISSEVPQNLSASRPQDRQFILSSKKLLLSDSGFYLCAWTPIGQGIEKLFFGSGTQLSVL.

The chain employs TRBV11-3 and TRBJ1-6, with 7 bases that match TRBD1. CDR1 is SGHNT and CDR2 is YENEEA in the germline V gene. The CDR3 spans 18 residues. V was pared by 1 base and J by 0 bases, with 6 bases of the junction left unmatched. In DNA, the CDR3 is TGTGCCAGCAGCTTAGCGGCAGGGGGGCTCTCCTATAATTCACCCCTCCACTTT. This translates into CASSLAAGGLSYNSPLHF.